A selection of T cell receptor beta chains follows, all from one sample in a study of control samples from healthy donors and cancer patients. Sequenced by immunoSEQ multiplex PCR; TCRdb stores in-frame clones only, minus some. This table holds 98,000 or so clones, about four fifths found once. The sample was blood. The source of these receptors is a woman in her twenties or thirties in good health. CDR3s include the opening cysteine and the closing phenylalanine or tryptophan. A D gene is named only where the DNA matches it firmly. Where a row states a size, it is once, few, many or the class of an expanded clone; other rows omit it.

J,D,V,size,DNA,CDR3
TRBJ1-5,NA,TRBV29-1,NA,TGCAGCGTTGGGACAGATTATCAGCCCCAGCATTTT,CSVGTDYQPQHF
TRBJ1-4,NA,TRBV19,NA,TGTGCCAGTAGTATGGGTGCAACTAATGAAAAACTGTTTTTT,CASSMGATNEKLFF
TRBJ2-2,TRBD1,TRBV5-4,NA,TGTGCCAGCGGCGAACAGGGGCGCACCGGGGAGCTGTTTTTT,CASGEQGRTGELFF
TRBJ1-2,NA,TRBV7-9,NA,TGTGCCAGCAGCTCGGACATTAACTATGGCTACACCTTC,CASSSDINYGYTF
TRBJ2-5,TRBD2,TRBV5-4,NA,TGTGCCAGCAGCTTGGAGGCTAGCGGGGCCCAAGAGACCCAGTACTTC,CASSLEASGAQETQYF
TRBJ2-2,NA,TRBV11-3,NA,TGTGCCAGCAGCACCGCCGAGTGGGGGCCGGGGACCGGGGAGCTGTTTTTT,CASSTAEWGPGTGELFF
TRBJ1-1,TRBD1,TRBV15,NA,TGTGCCACCAGCAGAGATAGGCTAGGGGGCCGAACTGAAGCTTTCTTT,CATSRDRLGGRTEAFF
TRBJ2-2,TRBD1,TRBV11-3,NA,TGTGCCAGCAGCTTACGGGGGGACAGGGGGGCCGGGGAGCTGTTTTTT,CASSLRGDRGAGELFF
TRBJ2-7,NA,TRBV11-2,NA,TGTGCCAGCAGCTTAGATCAACAGAGCTCCTACGAGCAGTACTTC,CASSLDQQSSYEQYF
TRBJ1-2,NA,TRBV12-3/TRBV12-4,NA,TGTGCCAGCAGTTTAGTCTACGGTGGCTACACCTTC,CASSLVYGGYTF
TRBJ2-7,NA,TRBV4-1,NA,TGCGCCAGCAGCCCCGCCGGGCCTTCTCCCTACGAGCAGTACTTC,CASSPAGPSPYEQYF
TRBJ2-3,TRBD1,TRBV6-4,NA,TGTGCCAGCAGTGACTCCCGGACAGGGGCGGATACGCAGTATTTT,CASSDSRTGADTQYF
TRBJ2-7,TRBD1,TRBV19,NA,TGTGCCAGTAGTATTACAGGGGGGCCGAGGGAGCAGTACTTC,CASSITGGPREQYF
TRBJ2-7,NA,TRBV7-8,once,TGTGCCAGCAGCGTCCCACGGTGGACGGGGATTTCTACGATCGAGCAGTACTTC,CASSVPRWTGISTIEQYF
TRBJ1-3,NA,TRBV12-5,NA,TGTGCTAGCCGAGAGTTCGGGGGTGGAAACACCATATATTTT,CASREFGGGNTIYF
TRBJ2-7,NA,TRBV5-6,NA,TGTGCCAGCACCATGACAGGAAGCTCCTACGAGCAGTACTTC,CASTMTGSSYEQYF
TRBJ2-1,TRBD2,TRBV3-1/TRBV3-2,once,TGTGCCAGCAGCCAAGGGGTGGGACTAGGTAGCGGGAGTCCCAATGAGCAGTTCTTC,CASSQGVGLGSGSPNEQFF
TRBJ2-7,NA,TRBV11-2,medium-sized,TGTGCCAGCAGCTTATCTCTCTACGAGCAGTACTTC,CASSLSLYEQYF
TRBJ2-2,NA,TRBV6-4,NA,TGTGCCAGCAGTGGGTTCAGAGACACCGGGGAGCTGTTTTTT,CASSGFRDTGELFF
TRBJ2-3,TRBD1,TRBV30,NA,TGTGCCTGGAGTAGGGGGACAGGGGATCCAGATACGCAGTATTTT,CAWSRGTGDPDTQYF
TRBJ2-3,NA,TRBV7-9,NA,TGTGCCAGCAGCACATACCGGACAGACACAGATACGCAGTATTTT,CASSTYRTDTDTQYF
TRBJ1-1,TRBD1,TRBV5-4,NA,TGTGCCAGCAGCTTGGCTAGAAGGGGGCTCACTGAAGCTTTCTTT,CASSLARRGLTEAFF
TRBJ2-5,TRBD1,TRBV27,NA,TGTGCCAGCAGTTTCACAGGGGGGGAGACCCAGTACTTC,CASSFTGGETQYF
TRBJ1-4,NA,TRBV5-5,NA,TGTGCCAGCAGCCTCGACGGGACTTTAGTTGAAAAACTGTTTTTT,CASSLDGTLVEKLFF